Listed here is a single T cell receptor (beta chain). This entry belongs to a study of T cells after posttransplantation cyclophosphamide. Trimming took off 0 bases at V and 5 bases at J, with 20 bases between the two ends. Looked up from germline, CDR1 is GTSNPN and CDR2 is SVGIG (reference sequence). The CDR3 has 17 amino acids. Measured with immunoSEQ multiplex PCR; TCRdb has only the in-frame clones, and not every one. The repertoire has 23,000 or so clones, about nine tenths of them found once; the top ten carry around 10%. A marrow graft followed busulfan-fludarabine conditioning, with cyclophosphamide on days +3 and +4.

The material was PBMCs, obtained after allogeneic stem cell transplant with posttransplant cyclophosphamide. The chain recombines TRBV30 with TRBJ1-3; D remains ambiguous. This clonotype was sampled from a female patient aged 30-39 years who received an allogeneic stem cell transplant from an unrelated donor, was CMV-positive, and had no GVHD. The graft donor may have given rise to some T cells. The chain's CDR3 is CAWSVSEGSFGRNTIYF. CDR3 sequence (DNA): TGTGCCTGGAGTGTATCAGAAGGGAGTTTCGGGAGAAACACCATATATTTT.